Below are 4 T cell receptor beta chains sequenced from a single sample in a study of human T cells and chemical hapten exposure. The time point here: patch test 2, 6 weeks after DPC sensitization. Treatment: therapeutic diphenylcyclopropenone sensitization with weekly scalp DPC. TCRdb passed the RACE reads through MiXCR, listing each CDR3 protein once. The repertoire holds about 40,000 distinct CDR3 sequences, with approximately 3.5% as singletons. The starting material was whole blood, obtained in connection with sensitization to the hapten diphenylcyclopropenone (DPC). These receptors originate from a man aged 40-49 years with alopecia areata. Some clones in this sample may be carry-over from other donors' samples.

This clonotype was counted at least ten times. CDR3 nucleotide sequence: TGTGCCAGCAGCCCGATAGCGGGCAGCTACGAGCAGTACTTC. Protein sequence: CASSPIAGSYEQYF. The chain combines TRBV7-2 with TRBJ2-7, with 7 bases matching TRBD2. Germline V lookup: CDR1 SGHTA, CDR2 FQGNSA. V lost 5 bases and J lost 3; bases outside the gene matches: 7. CDR3 length equals 14 residues. Complete variable domain (other parts from reference TRBV7-2 and TRBJ2-7): GAGVSQSPSNKVTEKGKDVELRCDPISGHTALYWYRQSLGQGLEFLIYFQGNSAPDKSGLPSDRFSAERTGGSVSTLTIQRTQQEDSAVYLCASSPIAGSYEQYFGPGTRLTVT.

This clonotype was counted a few times. The chain links TRBV28 to TRBJ2-7, with D possibly being TRBD1 (5 bases). The CDR3 is made up of 14 amino acids. Germline CDR1 reads MDHEN; CDR2 reads SYDVKM. Deletions cut 6 bases from V and 5 bases from J, with 17 bases between. CDR3 sequence: CASRRATGYHEQYF. CDR3 DNA: TGTGCCAGCAGACGAGCCACAGGATACCACGAGCAGTACTTC.

This clonotype was picked up many times. The V gene is TRBV15, the J gene TRBJ2-4; TRBD2 is a possible D gene (6 bases). From germline, CDR1 is LNHNV and CDR2 YYDKDF (reference sequence). This CDR3 is 18 amino acids long. Trimming cost V 0 bases and J 5 bases, with 20 bases left between them. CDR3 DNA: TGTGCCACCAGCAGAGATAACAGCAAGCCGGAGGGCCAAAACATTCAGTACTTC. It encodes CATSRDNSKPEGQNIQYF.

At least ten counts were recorded for this clonotype. J is TRBJ2-2 and V is TRBV4-2; the match to TRBD2 covers 11 bases. Germline CDR1 LGHNA, CDR2 YNFKEQ. After removal of 4 bases from V and 0 bases from J, the junction contained 4 bases not matched to a gene. The CDR3 has 17 amino acids. The CDR3 protein is CASSRETSGTNTGELFF. The CDR3 DNA is TGTGCCAGCAGCCGGGAGACTAGCGGGACGAACACCGGGGAGCTGTTTTTT.